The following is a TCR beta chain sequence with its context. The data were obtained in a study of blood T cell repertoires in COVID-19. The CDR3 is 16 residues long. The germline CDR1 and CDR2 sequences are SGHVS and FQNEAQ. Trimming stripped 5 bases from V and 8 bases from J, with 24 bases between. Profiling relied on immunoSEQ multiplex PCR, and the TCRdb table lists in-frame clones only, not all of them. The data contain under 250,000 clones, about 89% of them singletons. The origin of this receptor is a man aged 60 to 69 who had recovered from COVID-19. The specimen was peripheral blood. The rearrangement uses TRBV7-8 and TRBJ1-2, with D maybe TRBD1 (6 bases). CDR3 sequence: CASSPSFAQGVGGYTF. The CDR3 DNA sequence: TGTGCCAGCAGCCCCTCTTTTGCACAGGGAGTGGGCGGCTACACCTTC.